These 5 T cell receptor beta chains share one sample of origin, sequenced in a study of cytomegalovirus exposure and HLA in healthy donors. Researchers ran the PCR with 60 Vbeta and 13 Jbeta primers. TCRdb's table, derived via immunoSEQ multiplex PCR, lists solely in-frame clones and lacks some. The table has some 82,000 clones, approximately 88% seen once. Sequences were obtained from PBMCs. The receptors were sampled from a woman in her fifties or sixties in good health and CMV-seronegative.

The J gene is TRBJ2-3, the V gene TRBV18; possible D gene TRBD1, 5 bases. The V gene's germline CDR1 is KGHSH and CDR2 LQKENI. The ends were cut back, 1 base at V and 13 bases at J, with 18 bases in the middle. The CDR3 is 14 residues long. The CDR3 here is CASSPQQESEVEYF. CDR3 nucleotides: TGTGCCAGCTCACCACAACAGGAATCCGAAGTCGAGTATTTT.

V is TRBV10-3 and J is TRBJ2-1; TRBD2 might be the D (7 bases). V lost 3 bases to trimming and J lost 2 bases, with 14 bases between them. The CDR3 runs to 16 residues. Germline V gene lookup returns CDR1 ENHRY and CDR2 SYGVKD. The CDR3 DNA reads TGTGCCATCAGTGATTCGCGGGGGCCTCCCTACAATGAGCAGTTCTTC. It is translated as CAISDSRGPPYNEQFF.

The chain couples TRBV18 to TRBJ2-3; 9 bases fit TRBD2. CDR1 and CDR2 from the germline V gene are KGHSH and LQKENI. The CDR3 runs to 16 residues. With V trimmed by 3 bases and J by 4 bases, 8 bases remained unmatched. The CDR3 protein is CASSPLAGLSPDTQYF. CDR3 DNA: TGTGCCAGCTCACCCCTAGCGGGGTTAAGTCCAGATACGCAGTATTTT.

The rearrangement links TRBV11-3 to TRBJ2-1; 8 bases agree with TRBD1. Trimming removed 5 bases from V and 5 bases from J; junction bases left unmatched: 8. This CDR3 contains 15 residues. Per the germline V gene, CDR1 is SGHNT and CDR2 is YENEEA. CDR3 amino acids: CASSLGTGVNNEQFF. In DNA, the CDR3 is TGTGCCAGCAGCCTTGGGACAGGAGTTAACAATGAGCAGTTCTTC. Together with reference TRBV11-3 and TRBJ2-1, the CDR3 gives the full variable domain: EAGVVQSPRYKIIEKKQPVAFWCNPISGHNTLYWYLQNLGQGPELLIRYENEEAVDDSQLPKDRFSAERLKGVDSTLKIQPAELGDSAVYLCASSLGTGVNNEQFFGPGTRLTVL.

This rearrangement joins TRBV29-1 to TRBJ1-1, with D possibly being TRBD1 (6 bases). CDR3 length: 14 residues. V shed 1 base and J shed 0 bases, with 9 bases lying between them. CDR1 is SQVTM and CDR2 is ANQGSEA in the germline V gene. The CDR3 here is CSVEVGAMNTEAFF. The CDR3 nucleotides are TGCAGCGTTGAAGTGGGGGCCATGAACACTGAAGCTTTCTTT.